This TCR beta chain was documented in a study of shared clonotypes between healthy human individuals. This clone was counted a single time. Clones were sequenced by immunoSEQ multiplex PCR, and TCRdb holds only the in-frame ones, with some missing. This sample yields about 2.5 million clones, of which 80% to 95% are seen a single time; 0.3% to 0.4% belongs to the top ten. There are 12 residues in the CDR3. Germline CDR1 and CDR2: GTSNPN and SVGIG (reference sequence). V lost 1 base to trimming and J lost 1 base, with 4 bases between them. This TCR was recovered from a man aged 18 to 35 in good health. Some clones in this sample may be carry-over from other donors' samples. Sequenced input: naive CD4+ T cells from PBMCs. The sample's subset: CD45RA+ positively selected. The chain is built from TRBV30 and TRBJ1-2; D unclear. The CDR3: CAWSDGNYGYTF. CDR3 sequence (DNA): TGTGCCTGGAGTGATGGTAACTATGGCTACACCTTC.